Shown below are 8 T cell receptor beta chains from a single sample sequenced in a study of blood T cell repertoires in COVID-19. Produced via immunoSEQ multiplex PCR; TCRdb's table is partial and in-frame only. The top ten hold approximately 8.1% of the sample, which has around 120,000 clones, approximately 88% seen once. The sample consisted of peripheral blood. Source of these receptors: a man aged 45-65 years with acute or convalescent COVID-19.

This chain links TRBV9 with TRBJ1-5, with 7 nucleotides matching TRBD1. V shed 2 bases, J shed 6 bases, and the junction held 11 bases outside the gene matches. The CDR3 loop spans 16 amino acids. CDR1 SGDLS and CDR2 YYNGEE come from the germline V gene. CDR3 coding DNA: TGTGCCAGCAGCGTGGGGGACAGCGGCCTTCCTCAGCCCCAGCATTTT. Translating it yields CASSVGDSGLPQPQHF.

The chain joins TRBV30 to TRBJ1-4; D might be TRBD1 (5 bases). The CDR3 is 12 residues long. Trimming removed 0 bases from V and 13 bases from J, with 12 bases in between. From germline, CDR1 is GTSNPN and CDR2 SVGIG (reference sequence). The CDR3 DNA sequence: TGTGCCTGGAGTGTTAGCGGGGGGGGACTGTTTTTT. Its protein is CAWSVSGGGLFF.

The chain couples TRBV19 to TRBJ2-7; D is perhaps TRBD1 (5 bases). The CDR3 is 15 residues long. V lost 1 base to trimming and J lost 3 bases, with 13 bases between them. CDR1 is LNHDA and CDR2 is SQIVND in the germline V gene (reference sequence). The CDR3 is CASSIGGGSIYEQYF. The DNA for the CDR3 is TGTGCCAGTAGTATAGGGGGCGGAAGCATCTACGAGCAGTACTTC.

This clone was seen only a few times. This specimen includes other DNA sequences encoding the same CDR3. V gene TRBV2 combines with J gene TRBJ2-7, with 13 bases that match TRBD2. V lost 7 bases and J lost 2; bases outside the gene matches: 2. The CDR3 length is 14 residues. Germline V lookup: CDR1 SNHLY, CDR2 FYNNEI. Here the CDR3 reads CASKLAGGPYEQYF. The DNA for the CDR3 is TGTGCCAGCAAACTAGCGGGAGGGCCCTACGAGCAGTACTTC.

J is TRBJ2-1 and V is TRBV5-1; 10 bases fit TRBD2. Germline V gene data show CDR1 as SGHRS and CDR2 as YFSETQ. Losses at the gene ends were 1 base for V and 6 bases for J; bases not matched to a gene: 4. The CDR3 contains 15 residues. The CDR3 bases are TGCGCCAGCAGCTTGCTGGCTAGCGGGAGCAATGAGCAGTTCTTC. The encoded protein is CASSLLASGSNEQFF.

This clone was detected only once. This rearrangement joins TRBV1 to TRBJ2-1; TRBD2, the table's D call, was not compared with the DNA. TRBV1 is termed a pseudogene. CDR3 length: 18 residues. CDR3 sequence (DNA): TGCACCAGCCCGGGACTAGCGGTCGGGTGGGAGAGTTACAATGAGCAGTTCTTC. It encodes CTSPGLAVGWESYNEQFF.

The CDR3 nucleotides are TGTGCCAGTAGTATAGATCGGAGGGGTAACACTGAAGCTTTCTTT. This codes for CASSIDRRGNTEAFF. The chain couples TRBV19 to TRBJ1-1, with D tentatively TRBD1 (5 bases). Trimming shortened V by 0 bases and J by 2 bases, and 10 bases separated the two germline ends. The CDR3 is made up of 15 amino acids. Germline assignment: CDR1 LNHDA and CDR2 SQIVND (reference sequence).

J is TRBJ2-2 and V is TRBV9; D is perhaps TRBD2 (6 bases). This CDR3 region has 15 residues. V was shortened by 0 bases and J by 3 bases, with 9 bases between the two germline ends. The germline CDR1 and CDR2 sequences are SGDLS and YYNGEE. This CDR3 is CASSVGLVDTGELFF. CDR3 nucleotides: TGTGCCAGCAGCGTAGGACTAGTGGACACCGGGGAGCTGTTTTTT.